This TCR beta chain was profiled in a study of vaccination and CD4 T cells after COVID-19. In the study overall: Two of the convalescents were Hispanic, and the group consisted of six males and four females.

Documented treatment: approximately nine-day PBMC culture with coronavirus spike peptide pools or control peptides (ViraFEST assay). With regard to this clonotype: The antigen is unknown.

This CDR3 comprises 14 residues. Germline V gene data show CDR1 as SNHLY and CDR2 as FYNNEI. V was clipped by 6 bases and J by 2 bases, with 13 bases between them. The assay that was used to sequence DNA from cultured CD4+ T cells was the Oncomine TCR Beta short-read assay. TCRdb redid the calling of the PCR reads with MiXCR, one entry per CDR3 protein. The sample shows 9,500 to 15,000 distinct CDR3 sequences, roughly 60% of them seen only once. This rearrangement joins TRBV2 to TRBJ1-1, with unresolved D. The sequence was obtained from a human donor who had recovered from COVID-19. Material: CD4+ T cells from blood, cultured in vitro, obtained before SARS-CoV-2 vaccination. The CDR3 coding sequence is TGTGCCAGCAGAGCACCGGGATCAAACACTGAAGCTTTCTTT. Translating gives CASRAPGSNTEAFF.